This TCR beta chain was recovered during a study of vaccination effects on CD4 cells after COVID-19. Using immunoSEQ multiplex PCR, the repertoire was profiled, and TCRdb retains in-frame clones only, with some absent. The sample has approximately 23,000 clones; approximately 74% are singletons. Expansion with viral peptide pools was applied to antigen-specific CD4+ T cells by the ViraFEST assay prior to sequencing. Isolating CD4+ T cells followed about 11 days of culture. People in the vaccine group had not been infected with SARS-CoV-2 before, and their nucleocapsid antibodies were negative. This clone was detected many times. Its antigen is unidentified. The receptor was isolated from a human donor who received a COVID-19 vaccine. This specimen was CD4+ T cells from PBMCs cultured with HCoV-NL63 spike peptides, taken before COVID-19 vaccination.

The CDR3 region has the DNA TGTGCCAGCAGCGCGAATAGCGGGGGGTACAATGAGCAGTTCTTC. Protein: CASSANSGGYNEQFF. The chain is built from TRBV7-9 and TRBJ2-1, with 10 bases fitting TRBD2. Germline trimming cut 5 bases from V and 4 bases from J; bases unmatched to any gene: 5. Germline V gives CDR1 SEHNR, CDR2 FQNEAQ (reference sequence). The CDR3 totals 15 residues.